These 29 T cell receptor beta chains were sequenced from one sample in a study of radiation and T cells in renal cell carcinoma. The time point is: baseline pretreatment blood. Treatment specified: 15 Gy SBRT to primary tumor, nephrectomy 4 weeks later. Generated by immunoSEQ multiplex PCR, the TCRdb table keeps only in-frame clones and is missing some. The sample shows around 160,000 clones, less than 90% of them seen only once. The input for sequencing was blood, taken from a patient whose treatment included radiotherapy and nephrectomy. These receptors were obtained from a woman in her 70s with renal cell carcinoma.

This chain connects TRBV6-1 to TRBJ1-5; possible D gene TRBD1, 5 bases. V lost 0 bases, J lost 6 bases, and 15 bases lay in between. Germline CDR1 and CDR2: MNHNS and SASEGT. The CDR3 length is 16 residues. CDR3 bases: TGTGCCAGCAGTGAAGCGGGGACCCAAGCGGCTCAGCCCCAGCATTTT. Translating gives CASSEAGTQAAQPQHF.

The chain carries TRBV6-6 and TRBJ2-5; 10 nucleotides match TRBD2. J lost 5 bases, V lost 5 bases, and 5 bases had no gene match. The CDR3 sequence is 14 residues long. CDR1 is MNHNY and CDR2 is SVGAGI in the germline V gene (reference sequence). Here the CDR3 DNA reads TGTGCCAGCAGTGAGCGGGGGGGCCCCGAGACCCAGTACTTC. Translation gives CASSERGGPETQYF.

V usage is TRBV5-1 and J usage is TRBJ1-2, with 7 bases aligning to TRBD1. Germline CDR1 and CDR2: SGHRS and YFSETQ. V lost 5 bases to trimming and J lost 0 bases; unmatched junction nucleotides: 4. The CDR3 sequence is 14 residues long. CDR3 nucleotides: TGCGCCAGCAGGGGGACAGCTACTAACTATGGCTACACCTTC. Protein product: CASRGTATNYGYTF. Complete variable domain (other parts from reference TRBV5-1 and TRBJ1-2): KAGVTQTPRYLIKTRGQQVTLSCSPISGHRSVSWYQQTPGQGLQFLFEYFSETQRNKGNFPGRFSGRQFSNSRSEMNVSTLELGDSALYLCASRGTATNYGYTFGSGTRLTVV.

V is TRBV7-9 and J is TRBJ2-7, with D maybe TRBD2 (6 bases). Germline V gene data show CDR1 as SEHNR and CDR2 as FQNEAQ (reference sequence). The V end lost 5 bases, the J end lost 2 bases, and 16 bases lay between the germline ends. The length of the CDR3 is 15 residues. The chain's CDR3 is CASSPWGVLPYEQYF. CDR3 DNA sequence: TGTGCCAGCAGCCCGTGGGGGGTCCTTCCCTACGAGCAGTACTTC.

This sequence joins TRBV6-1 and TRBJ1-3, with D unclear. CDR3 length: 13 residues. Per germline, CDR1 MNHNS and CDR2 SASEGT. V lost 9 bases and J 0 bases, leaving 9 bases between the germline ends. The CDR3 DNA follows: TGTGCCAGTACCTTGGTCTCTGGAAACACCATATATTTT. Translated: CASTLVSGNTIYF.

V is TRBV5-1 and J is TRBJ2-5; D is possibly TRBD1 or TRBD2 (5 bases each). V was trimmed by 1 base and J by 4 bases, leaving 11 bases between them. Germline assignment: CDR1 SGHRS and CDR2 YFSETQ. The CDR3 has 14 amino acids. The CDR3 sequence: CASSLNVGAETQYF. CDR3 bases: TGCGCCAGCAGCTTGAATGTCGGGGCAGAGACCCAGTACTTC.

The V call is TRBV19, the J call TRBJ1-2; no reliable D call. V lost 0 bases and J lost 7, with 15 bases in between. Germline V gene lookup returns CDR1 LNHDA and CDR2 SQIVND (reference sequence). The CDR3 extends over 15 amino acids. The CDR3 sequence: CASSIEGRLIAGYTF. The CDR3 coding sequence is TGTGCCAGTAGTATAGAAGGGAGACTAATAGCTGGCTACACCTTC. Drawing the rest from reference TRBV19 and TRBJ1-2, the complete variable domain is DGGITQSPKYLFRKEGQNVTLSCEQNLNHDAMYWYRQDPGQGLRLIYYSQIVNDFQKGDIAEGYSVSREKKESFPLTVTSAQKNPTAFYLCASSIEGRLIAGYTFGSGTRLTVV.

The chain couples TRBV19 to TRBJ1-4; 9 bases match TRBD1. Germline V CDR1 and CDR2: LNHDA, SQIVND (reference sequence). The length of the CDR3 is 15 residues. The ends lost 9 bases at V and 3 bases at J; junction bases unmatched: 8. CDR3 bases: TGTGCCAGCACGGGACAGGGTCTCTCTAATGAAAAACTGTTTTTT. This gives the protein CASTGQGLSNEKLFF.

The gene calls are TRBV4-2 and TRBJ2-1; 7 bases align to TRBD2. The CDR3 has 12 amino acids. CDR1 is LGHNA, CDR2 YNFKEQ, per germline. Germline trimming cut 4 bases from V and 10 bases from J; bases unmatched to any gene: 4. The CDR3 DNA reads TGTGCCAGCAGCCCAGCGGGGAACGAGCAGTTCTTC. Amino acid sequence: CASSPAGNEQFF.

The V and J genes are TRBV13 and TRBJ2-1; D remains unclear. This CDR3 is 15 amino acids long. With 5 bases removed from V and 0 bases from J, the gap between germline ends came to 11 bases. CDR1 and CDR2 (germline): PRHDT, FYEKMQ (reference sequence). Written as DNA, the CDR3 is TGTGCCAGCAGCCCAGAAGGGTTCTCCTACAATGAGCAGTTCTTC. It codes for CASSPEGFSYNEQFF.

The chain joins TRBV6-5 to TRBJ1-2; 7 nucleotides match TRBD1. CDR1 and CDR2 from the germline V gene are MNHEY and SVGAGI. With 7 bases clipped from V and 7 bases from J, the junction kept 6 bases outside the gene matches. The CDR3 is 12 amino acids. The DNA of the CDR3 is TGTGCCAGCACCCAGGGGGTAGGTGGCTACACCTTC. It codes for CASTQGVGGYTF.

This clone was counted once. The chain carries TRBV28 and TRBJ1-3; no firm D call. CDR1 and CDR2 from the germline V gene are MDHEN and SYDVKM. The CDR3 is made up of 15 amino acids. Trimming cost V 1 base and J 0 bases, with 7 bases left between them. CDR3 nucleotides: TGTGCCAGCAGTTTATATCAGGCCTCTGGAAACACCATATATTTT. It codes for CASSLYQASGNTIYF.

This clone was seen just once. The chain recombines TRBV29-1 with TRBJ2-7; D could derive from TRBD1 or TRBD2 (6 bases each). V lost 4 bases, J lost 2 bases, and 12 bases lay in between. CDR1 and CDR2 (germline): SQVTM, ANQGSEA. CDR3 length: 13 amino acids. The CDR3 sequence: CSVGLGGPYEQYF. CDR3 nucleotide sequence: TGCAGCGTTGGGCTCGGGGGCCCCTACGAGCAGTACTTC.

The rearrangement links TRBV29-1 to TRBJ2-5, with TRBD2 identical over 8 bases. Unmatched junction bases numbered 13, after V lost 7 bases and J lost 3 bases. This CDR3 region has 15 residues. Germline values: CDR1 SQVTM, CDR2 ANQGSEA. The DNA of the CDR3 is TGCAGCGCAGGAGGTAGAGTGGGACTAGAAGAGACCCAGTACTTC. Amino acids: CSAGGRVGLEETQYF.

The chain is built from TRBV9 and TRBJ2-5, with 10 bases aligning to TRBD1. The CDR3 spans 18 residues. V was pared by 0 bases and J by 4 bases, with 12 bases of the junction left unmatched. The germline CDR1 and CDR2 sequences are SGDLS and YYNGEE. CDR3 in DNA: TGTGCCAGCAGCGTAGAGGGTCGGGTGTGGGACAGGGGAGAGACCCAGTACTTC. As protein: CASSVEGRVWDRGETQYF.

The genes are TRBV19 and TRBJ1-1; the D gene is possibly TRBD1 (6 bases). V was trimmed by 6 bases and J by 2 bases, leaving 16 bases between them. Germline loops: CDR1 LNHDA, CDR2 SQIVND (reference sequence). The CDR3 sequence is 15 residues long. The CDR3 region has the DNA TGTGCCAGTAGCCCCCTTGGACAGCTAAACACTGAAGCTTTCTTT. Translating it yields CASSPLGQLNTEAFF.

J is TRBJ1-1 and V is TRBV20-1, with D unclear. Germline V gives CDR1 DFQATT, CDR2 SNEGSKA (reference sequence). V was pared by 6 bases and J by 5 bases, with 10 bases between. The CDR3 covers 11 residues. CDR3 sequence (DNA): TGCAGTGCGCCCCGGGGAACTGAAGCTTTCTTT. Its protein is CSAPRGTEAFF.

This sequence joins TRBV5-4 and TRBJ2-1; D possibly uses TRBD1 or TRBD2 (5 bases each). The germline gives CDR1 SGHNT, CDR2 YYREEE (reference sequence). Trimming stripped 6 bases from V and 6 bases from J, with 16 bases between. There are 14 residues in the CDR3. CDR3 sequence (DNA): TGTGCCAGCACCTCCGGGGCTGGGAGCAATGAGCAGTTCTTC. Translated: CASTSGAGSNEQFF.

The chain is built from TRBV7-2 and TRBJ2-5; the match to TRBD2 covers 10 bases. CDR3 length equals 16 residues. Trimming cost V 2 bases and J 1 base; bases outside gene matches: 4. Germline V lookup: CDR1 SGHTA, CDR2 FQGNSA. As DNA, the CDR3 is TGTGCCAGCAGCTTAAAGCGGGGGGGCCCCCAAGAGACCCAGTACTTC. It codes for CASSLKRGGPQETQYF.

The rearrangement joins TRBV7-9 to TRBJ1-5; D uncertain. Germline CDR1 SEHNR, CDR2 FQNEAQ (reference sequence). The CDR3 runs 12 residues. The V and J ends lost 5 bases and 5 bases respectively, with 7 bases between them. CDR3 sequence (DNA): TGTGCCAGCAGCCAACAAGATCAGCCCCAGCATTTT. Translated: CASSQQDQPQHF.

In this sample, this clone turned up a few times. This chain joins TRBV13 and TRBJ1-1; D is unclear. The V end was cut by 5 bases, the J end by 1 base, with 17 bases between. The CDR3 consists of 16 residues. Germline V CDR1 and CDR2: PRHDT, FYEKMQ (reference sequence). Here the CDR3 reads CASSPKVRVGNTEAFF. CDR3 coding DNA: TGTGCCAGCAGCCCAAAAGTGAGGGTTGGGAACACTGAAGCTTTCTTT.

The chain is built from TRBV5-6 and TRBJ1-5; the match to TRBD1 covers 8 bases. Germline V gene lookup returns CDR1 SGHDT and CDR2 YYEEEE. The CDR3 spans 15 residues. V lost 0 bases and J lost 5; bases outside the gene matches: 4. The DNA for the CDR3 is TGTGCCAGCAGCTTGGCCACGGACAGGGATCAGCCCCAGCATTTT. Protein: CASSLATDRDQPQHF. The full variable domain, with the rest looked up from reference TRBV5-6 and TRBJ1-5, is DAGVTQSPTHLIKTRGQQVTLRCSPKSGHDTVSWYQQALGQGPQFIFQYYEEEERQRGNFPDRFSGHQFPNYSSELNVNALLLGDSALYLCASSLATDRDQPQHFGDGTRLSIL.

V gene TRBV9 combines with J gene TRBJ2-3; maybe TRBD2 (5 bases). Germline CDR1 reads SGDLS; CDR2 reads YYNGEE. The ends were cut back, 0 bases at V and 1 base at J, with 9 bases in the middle. This CDR3 spans 15 amino acids. DNA of the CDR3: TGTGCCAGCAGCGTAGAGTTTAGCGGCACAGATACGCAGTATTTT. This gives the protein CASSVEFSGTDTQYF.

The chain is built from TRBV28 and TRBJ1-2; D not resolved. The CDR3 runs 17 residues. The ends were cut back, 4 bases at V and 0 bases at J, with 18 bases in the middle. Germline V gene data show CDR1 as MDHEN and CDR2 as SYDVKM. CDR3 DNA: TGTGCCAGCAGTTCCGTCCTAGCACGGAAAACTAACTATGGCTACACCTTC. Translating it yields CASSSVLARKTNYGYTF.

The chain uses TRBV14 and TRBJ1-4; possibly TRBD1 for D (5 bases). Germline V lookup: CDR1 SGHDN, CDR2 FVKESK. V lost 4 bases, J lost 0 bases, and 18 bases lay in between. The CDR3 has 18 residues. CDR3 protein: CASSPAGGGLTTNEKLFF. Here the CDR3 DNA reads TGTGCCAGCAGCCCCGCTGGGGGGGGACTAACAACTAATGAAAAACTGTTTTTT.

V usage is TRBV6-5 and J usage is TRBJ1-6; no definite D call. The CDR3 runs 15 residues. V was trimmed by 8 bases and J by 4 bases, leaving 15 bases between them. Germline values: CDR1 MNHEY, CDR2 SVGAGI. The CDR3 nucleotides read TGTGCCAGCTCCCACACACGGCCATATAATTCACCCCTCCACTTT. It yields the protein CASSHTRPYNSPLHF.

The chain couples TRBV6-6 to TRBJ1-2; weak D call: TRBD1 (6 bases). The V gene's germline CDR1 is MNHNY and CDR2 SVGAGI (reference sequence). V was cut by 8 bases and J by 8 bases, with 21 bases left in between. The CDR3 consists of 14 residues. CDR3 in amino acids: CASLLGGGEVGYTF. In DNA, the CDR3 is TGTGCCAGCCTGTTAGGAGGGGGGGAGGTGGGCTACACCTTC.

Comment on this clone: Mismatch with germline at one junction end may stem from a read error. The gene calls are TRBV7-7 and TRBJ2-5; TRBD1 matches 7 bases. Germline lookup yields CDR1 SSHAT and CDR2 FNYEAQ (reference sequence). This CDR3 is 15 amino acids long. CDR3 sequence: CASSLGGTGVETQYF. The CDR3 nucleotides read TGTGCTAGCAGCTTAGGGGGTACAGGGGTAGAGACCCAGTACTTC.

This sequence joins TRBV18 and TRBJ2-1, with D tentatively TRBD2 (6 bases). The germline gives CDR1 KGHSH, CDR2 LQKENI. This CDR3 comprises 13 residues. Trimming left V 4 bases short and J 7 bases short, with 11 bases between. The CDR3 region is CASSLGLMNEQFF. CDR3 nucleotides: TGTGCCAGCTCACTAGGACTAATGAATGAGCAGTTCTTC.